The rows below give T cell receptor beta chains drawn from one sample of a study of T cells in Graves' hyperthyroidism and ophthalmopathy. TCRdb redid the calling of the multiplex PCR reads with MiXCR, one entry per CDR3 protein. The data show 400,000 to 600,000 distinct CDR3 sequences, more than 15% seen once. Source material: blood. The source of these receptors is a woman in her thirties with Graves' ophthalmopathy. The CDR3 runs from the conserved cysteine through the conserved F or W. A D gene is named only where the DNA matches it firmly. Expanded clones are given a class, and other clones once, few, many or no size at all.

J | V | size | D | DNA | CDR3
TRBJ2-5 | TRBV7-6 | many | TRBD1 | TGTGCCAGCAGCTTAAGGCCCCATGGGACAGGGGCCCTTCAAGAGACCCAGTACTTC | CASSLRPHGTGALQETQYF
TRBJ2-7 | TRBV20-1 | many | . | TGCAGTGCTAGCATACTGGGGGCGTACGAGCAGTACTTC | CSASILGAYEQYF
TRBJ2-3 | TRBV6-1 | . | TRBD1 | TGTGCCAGCAGTTCCCCGGCCTTTACAGGGGAAGGGGATACGCAGTATTTT | CASSSPAFTGEGDTQYF
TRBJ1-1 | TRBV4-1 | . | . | TGCGCCAGCAGCCAAAGACCGACGAACACTGAAGCTTTCTTT | CASSQRPTNTEAFF
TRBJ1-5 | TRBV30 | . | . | TGTGCCTGGAGTGTCGACAGTAGTCAGCCCCGGCATTTT | CAWSVDSSQPRHF
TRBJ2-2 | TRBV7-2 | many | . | TGTGCCAGCAGCTTAGTTATTGGATCCACCGGGGAGCTGTTTTTT | CASSLVIGSTGELFF
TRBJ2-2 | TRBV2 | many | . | TGTGCCAGCAGTGAATTTGGTTCCTGGGCTGTTTGGGTAGCCGGGGAGCTGTTTTTT | CASSEFGSWAVWVAGELFF
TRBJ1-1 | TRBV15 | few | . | TGTGCCACCAGCCACCTGGTGCGGGGGGCCGACGAAGCTTTCTTT | CATSHLVRGADEAFF
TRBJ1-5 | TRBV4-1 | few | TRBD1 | TGCGCCAGCAGCCATGGACAGGGAGGCCAGCCCCAGCATTTT | CASSHGQGGQPQHF
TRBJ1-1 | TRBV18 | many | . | TGTGCCAGCTCACCCCAGGGAATCACCCCGAAAGAAGCAGCTTTCTTT | CASSPQGITPKEAAFF
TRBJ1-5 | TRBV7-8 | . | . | TGTGCCAGCAGCTTAGCGGACGGAGATCAGCCCCAGCATTTT | CASSLADGDQPQHF
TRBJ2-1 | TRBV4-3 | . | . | TGCGCCACCCTCTGGAGGGTTGAGCAGTTCTTC | CATLWRVEQFF
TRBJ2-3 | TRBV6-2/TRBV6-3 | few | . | TGTGCCAGCAGTTGGGGCCCAGGTAGCCGGGAAGATACGCAGTATTTT | CASSWGPGSREDTQYF
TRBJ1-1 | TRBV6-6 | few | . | TGTGCCAGCAGTTACTCCCCGGGACAAACTGAAGCTTTCTTT | CASSYSPGQTEAFF
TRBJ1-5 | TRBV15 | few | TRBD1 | TGTGCCACCAGCAGACCGGGACAGGGAGGTCATCAGCCCCAGCATTTT | CATSRPGQGGHQPQHF
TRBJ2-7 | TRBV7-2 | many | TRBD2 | TGTGCCAGCAGCGATCCGGGACTAGCGGTTTACGAGCAGTACTTC | CASSDPGLAVYEQYF
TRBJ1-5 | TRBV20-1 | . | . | TGCAGTGCTGAGGATGATAGCACTCAGCCCCAGCATTTT | CSAEDDSTQPQHF
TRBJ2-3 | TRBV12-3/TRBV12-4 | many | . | TGTGCCAGCATAGAGACCCGGGGGACGCAGTATTTT | CASIETRGTQYF
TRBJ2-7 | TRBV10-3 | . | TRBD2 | TGTGCCATCAGCGATAGGACCGATAGCGGGAGTGGCACCTACGAGCAGTACTTC | CAISDRTDSGSGTYEQYF
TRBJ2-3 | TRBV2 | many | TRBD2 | TGTGCCAGCAGTGAAGAAGCGGGAGGGCCCTCAGATACGCAGTATTTT | CASSEEAGGPSDTQYF
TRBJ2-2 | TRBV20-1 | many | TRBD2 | TGCAGTGCAAAGAGGGGACTAGCGGGGACCGCGAACACCGGGGAGCTGTTTTTT | CSAKRGLAGTANTGELFF
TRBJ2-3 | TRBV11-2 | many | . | TGTGCCAGCAGCCCCTCACCGGACTTCACAGATACGCAGTATTTT | CASSPSPDFTDTQYF
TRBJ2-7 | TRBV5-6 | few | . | TGTGCCAGCAGCTTTTGGGTTCCGGCAGTCACCTACGAGCAGTACTTC | CASSFWVPAVTYEQYF
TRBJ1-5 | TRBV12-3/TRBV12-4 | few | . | TGTGCCAGCAGTATTACAGGGAGCCTCAATCAGCCCCAGCATTTT | CASSITGSLNQPQHF
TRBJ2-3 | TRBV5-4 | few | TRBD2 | TGTGCCAGCGGGTGGGGGACTAGCGACCCAGATACGCAGTATTTT | CASGWGTSDPDTQYF
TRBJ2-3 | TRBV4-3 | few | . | TGCGCCAGCAGCCAAGGAGCCAGCATCACAGATACGCAGTATTTT | CASSQGASITDTQYF
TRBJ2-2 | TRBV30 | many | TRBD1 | TGTGCCGCGACAGGGGGATTGACCGGGGAGCTGTTTTTT | CAATGGLTGELFF
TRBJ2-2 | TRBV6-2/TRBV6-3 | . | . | TGTGCCACTTCGAAACCGGCCAGGGGAAGGAAGAACACCGGGGAGCTGTTTTTT | CATSKPARGRKNTGELFF
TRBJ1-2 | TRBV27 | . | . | TGTGCCAGCAGTCGGGAAGGACGAAGGCGGGATGGCTACACCTTC | CASSREGRRRDGYTF
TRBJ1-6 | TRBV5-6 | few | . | TGTGCCAGCAGCTTGGGGCGGGTGCAGGCCCTCCACTTT | CASSLGRVQALHF
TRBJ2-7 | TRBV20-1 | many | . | TGCAGTGCTAGAGCCCGGGACCAAGACTACGAGCAGTACTTC | CSARARDQDYEQYF
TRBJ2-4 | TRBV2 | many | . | TGTGCCAGCAGTGCTGGGAGGACCATTCAGTACTTC | CASSAGRTIQYF
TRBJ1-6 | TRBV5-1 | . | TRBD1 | TGCGCCAGCAGCTGGGGACAGGGAGGATCACCCCTCCACTTT | CASSWGQGGSPLHF
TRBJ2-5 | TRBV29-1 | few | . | TGCAGCGCTCACTGGGGGATGGAGACCCAGTACTTC | CSAHWGMETQYF
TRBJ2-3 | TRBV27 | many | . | TGTGCCAGCAGGGTTCAGGGTCCAGATACGCAGTATTTT | CASRVQGPDTQYF
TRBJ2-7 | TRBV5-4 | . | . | TGTGCCAGCAGCTTGTTTGGGTCCTACGAGCAGTACTTC | CASSLFGSYEQYF
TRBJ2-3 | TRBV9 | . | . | TGTGCCAGCAGCGTGGGCGGAGGATTCCCAGATACGCAGTATTTT | CASSVGGGFPDTQYF
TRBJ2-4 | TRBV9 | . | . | TGTGCCAGCAGCGTAGCACTAGCCGGAAACATTCAGTACTTC | CASSVALAGNIQYF
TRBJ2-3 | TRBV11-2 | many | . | TGTGCCAGCAGCTGGGGGGCGCACGCAGATACGCAGTATTTT | CASSWGAHADTQYF
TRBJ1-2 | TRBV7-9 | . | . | TGTGCCAGCCAGGACAGTTTTGGTGGCTACACCTTC | CASQDSFGGYTF
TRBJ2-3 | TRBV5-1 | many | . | TGCGCCAGCAGTGAGCAGAGCCGAACAGATACGCAGTATTTT | CASSEQSRTDTQYF
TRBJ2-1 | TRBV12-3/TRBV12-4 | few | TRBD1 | TGTGCCAGCATCCCCCGGGGGACAGGGGGTGAGCAGTTCTTC | CASIPRGTGGEQFF
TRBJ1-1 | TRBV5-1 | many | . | TGCGCCAGCAGCTTTTTCGGGGGAGCCATGAACACTGAAGCTTTCTTT | CASSFFGGAMNTEAFF
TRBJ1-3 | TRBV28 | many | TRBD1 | TGTGCCAGCATATGGGGGGACAGGATCTCTGGAAACACCATATATTTT | CASIWGDRISGNTIYF
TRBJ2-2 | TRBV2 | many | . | TGTGCCTCCCGATGGACTCAGAACACCGGGGAGCTGTTTTTT | CASRWTQNTGELFF
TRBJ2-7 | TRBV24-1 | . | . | TGTGCCACCAGTGGAGTGAACCCCTACGAGCAGTACTTC | CATSGVNPYEQYF
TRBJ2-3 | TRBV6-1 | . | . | TGTGCCACTCAACTAACGGGTCAGGCTCACACAGATACGCAGTATTTT | CATQLTGQAHTDTQYF
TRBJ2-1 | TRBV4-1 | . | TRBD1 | TGCGCCAGCAGCCAAGATGTGGGGCGCGGACAGGGCCATGAGCAGTTCTTC | CASSQDVGRGQGHEQFF
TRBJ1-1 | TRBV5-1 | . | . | TGCGCCAGCAGCTTGGAGTTGGTGGGGAACACTGAAGCTTTCTTT | CASSLELVGNTEAFF
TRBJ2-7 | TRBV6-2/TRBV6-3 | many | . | TGTGCCAGCACTCCGGATTTATCTTCCTACGAGCAGTACTTC | CASTPDLSSYEQYF
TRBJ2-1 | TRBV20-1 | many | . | TGCAGTGCTAGAGACACCCGCCCAAGAGGGGACAATGAGCAGTTCTTC | CSARDTRPRGDNEQFF
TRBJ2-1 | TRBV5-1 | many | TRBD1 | TGCGCCAGCAGCGGGGGACAGGGCAGCTCCTACAATGAGCAGTTCTTC | CASSGGQGSSYNEQFF
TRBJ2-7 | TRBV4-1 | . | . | TGCGCCAGCAGCCGCACTATAGGGGACTTCTCCTACGAGCAGTACTTC | CASSRTIGDFSYEQYF
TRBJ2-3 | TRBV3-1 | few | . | TGTGCCAGCAGCCAAACGGCCAGTACAGATACGCAGTATTTT | CASSQTASTDTQYF